This T cell receptor (beta chain) was sequenced during a study of blood T cell repertoires in COVID-19. Points on this clone: Other DNA sequences in this specimen translate into the identical CDR3.

Germline values: CDR1 KGHSH, CDR2 LQKENI. The CDR3 is made up of 12 amino acids. J gave up 6 bases and V 3 bases, and 0 bases lay outside the gene matches. Participants spanned ages about 18 to 89 years and resided in 20 to 30 US areas. Per the original methods: Counts of nucleated cells, estimated from reference gene primer amplification, were obtained. Assay used: immunoSEQ multiplex PCR; TCRdb lists only in-frame clones, some missing. Clonal size and the V and J genes are those of that table, whereas D and trimming came from the DNA. Here the sample spans a few hundred thousand clones, 90% being singletons.

The specimen sequenced was PBMCs or T cells enriched from blood (not recorded which). The TCR originated in a young woman with acute COVID-19. The chain uses TRBV18 and TRBJ1-1; 8 nucleotides line up with TRBD1. CDR3 residues: CASSPDRAEAFF. CDR3 coding DNA: TGTGCCAGCTCACCGGACAGGGCTGAAGCTTTCTTT. Full variable domain (remainder filled in from reference TRBV18 and TRBJ1-1): NAGVMQNPRHLVRRRGQEARLRCSPMKGHSHVYWYRQLPEEGLKFMVYLQKENIIDESGMPKERFSAEFPKEGPSILRIQQVVRGDSAAYFCASSPDRAEAFFGQGTRLTVV.